This T cell receptor beta chain was obtained from a study of blood T cell repertoires in COVID-19. The overall study: The cDNA or gDNA used as material had been derived from T cells, B-cell-depleted T cells, or PBMCs.

This clone was observed a few times. Measured with immunoSEQ multiplex PCR; TCRdb has only the in-frame clones, and not every one. The sample records 65,000 to 70,000 clones, about 91% being singletons. Looked up from germline, CDR1 is SGHTA and CDR2 is FQGTGA. The CDR3 has 13 residues. V was shortened by 9 bases and J by 3 bases, with 12 bases between the two germline ends. The chain carries TRBV7-3 and TRBJ1-5, with D tentatively TRBD1 (6 bases). This clonotype was obtained from a human donor with active COVID-19. The donor label of this sample is uncertain. The sequenced sample was peripheral blood. CDR3 bases: TGTGCCAGTGCCCGGGACACCAATCAGCCCCAGCATTTT. This sequence encodes CASARDTNQPQHF. The full variable domain, its missing parts supplied by reference TRBV7-3 and TRBJ1-5, is GAGVSQTPSNKVTEKGKYVELRCDPISGHTALYWYRQSLGQGPEFLIYFQGTGAADDSGLPNDRFFAVRPEGSVSTLKIQRTERGDSAVYLCASARDTNQPQHFGDGTRLSIL.